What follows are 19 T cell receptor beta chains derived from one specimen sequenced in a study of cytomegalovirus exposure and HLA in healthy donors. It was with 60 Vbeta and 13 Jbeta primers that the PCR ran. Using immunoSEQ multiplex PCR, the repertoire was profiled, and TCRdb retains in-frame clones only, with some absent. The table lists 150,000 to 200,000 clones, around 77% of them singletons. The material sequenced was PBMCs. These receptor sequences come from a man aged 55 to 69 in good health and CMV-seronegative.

In DNA form, the CDR3 reads TGTGCCTGGAGTTCGGGGGGGAATGAGCAGTTCTTC. Translating it yields CAWSSGGNEQFF. The V gene is TRBV30, the J gene TRBJ2-1, with 8 bases identical to TRBD2. CDR1 GTSNPN and CDR2 SVGIG come from the germline V gene (reference sequence). This CDR3 comprises 12 residues. The V segment lost 2 bases and the J segment 7 bases; nucleotides outside the gene matches: 1.

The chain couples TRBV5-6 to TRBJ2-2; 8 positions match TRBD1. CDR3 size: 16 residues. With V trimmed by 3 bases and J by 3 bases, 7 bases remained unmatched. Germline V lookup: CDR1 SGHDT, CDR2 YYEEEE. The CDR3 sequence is CASSWGQVWYTGELFF. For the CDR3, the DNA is TGTGCCAGCAGCTGGGGACAGGTTTGGTACACCGGGGAGCTGTTTTTT.

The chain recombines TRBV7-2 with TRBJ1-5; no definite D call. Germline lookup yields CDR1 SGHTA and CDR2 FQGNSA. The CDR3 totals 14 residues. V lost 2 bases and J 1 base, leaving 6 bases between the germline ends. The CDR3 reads CASSLFRSNQPQHF. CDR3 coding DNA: TGTGCCAGCAGCTTATTCCGGAGCAATCAGCCCCAGCATTTT.

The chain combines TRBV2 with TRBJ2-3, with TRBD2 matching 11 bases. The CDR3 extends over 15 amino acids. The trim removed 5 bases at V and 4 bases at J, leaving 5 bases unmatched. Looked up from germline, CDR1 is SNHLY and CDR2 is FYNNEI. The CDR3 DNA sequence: TGTGCCAGCAGTCAACTAGCGGGGGCCCCAGATACGCAGTATTTT. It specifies CASSQLAGAPDTQYF.

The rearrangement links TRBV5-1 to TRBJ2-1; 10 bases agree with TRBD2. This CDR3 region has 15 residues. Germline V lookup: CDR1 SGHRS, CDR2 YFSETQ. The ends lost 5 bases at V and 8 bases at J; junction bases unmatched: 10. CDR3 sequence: CASRGSGGAADEQFF. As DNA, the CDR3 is TGCGCCAGCAGGGGGAGCGGGGGGGCCGCGGATGAGCAGTTCTTC.

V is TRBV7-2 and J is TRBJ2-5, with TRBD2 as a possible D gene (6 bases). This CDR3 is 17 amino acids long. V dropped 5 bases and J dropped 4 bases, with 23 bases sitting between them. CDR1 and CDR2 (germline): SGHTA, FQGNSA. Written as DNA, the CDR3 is TGTGCCAGCAGCCAAAACTCACTAGAGGTGGGAGGAGAGACCCAGTACTTC. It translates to CASSQNSLEVGGETQYF.

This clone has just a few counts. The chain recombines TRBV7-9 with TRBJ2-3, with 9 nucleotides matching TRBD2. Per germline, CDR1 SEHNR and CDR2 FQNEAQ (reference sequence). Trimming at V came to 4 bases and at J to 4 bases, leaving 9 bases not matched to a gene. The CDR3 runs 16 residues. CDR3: CASSSSGTSIADTQYF. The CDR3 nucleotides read TGTGCCAGCAGCTCATCCGGGACTAGCATCGCAGATACGCAGTATTTT.

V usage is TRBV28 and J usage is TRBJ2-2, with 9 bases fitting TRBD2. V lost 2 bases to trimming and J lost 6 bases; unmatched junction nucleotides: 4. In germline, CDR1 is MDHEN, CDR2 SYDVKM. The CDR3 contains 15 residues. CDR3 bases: TGTGCCAGCAGTTTAGCGGGAGGGCTTTCCGGGGAGCTGTTTTTT. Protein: CASSLAGGLSGELFF. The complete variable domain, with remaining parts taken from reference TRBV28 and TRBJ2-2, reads DVKVTQSSRYLVKRTGEKVFLECVQDMDHENMFWYRQDPGLGLRLIYFSYDVKMKEKGDIPEGYSVSREKKERFSLILESASTNQTSMYLCASSLAGGLSGELFFGEGSRLTVL.

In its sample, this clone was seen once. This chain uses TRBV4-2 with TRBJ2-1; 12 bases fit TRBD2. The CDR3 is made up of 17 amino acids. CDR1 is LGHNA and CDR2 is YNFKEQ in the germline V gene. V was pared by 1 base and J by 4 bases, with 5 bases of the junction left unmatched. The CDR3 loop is CASSQASSGGVYNEQFF. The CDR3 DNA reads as TGTGCCAGCAGCCAAGCCTCTAGCGGGGGGGTTTACAATGAGCAGTTCTTC.

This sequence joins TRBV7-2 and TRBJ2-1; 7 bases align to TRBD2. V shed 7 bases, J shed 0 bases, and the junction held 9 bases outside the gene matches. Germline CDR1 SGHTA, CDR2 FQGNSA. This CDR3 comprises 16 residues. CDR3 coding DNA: TGTGCCAGCAACCCATCCGGACTAGTCTCCTACAATGAGCAGTTCTTC. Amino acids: CASNPSGLVSYNEQFF.

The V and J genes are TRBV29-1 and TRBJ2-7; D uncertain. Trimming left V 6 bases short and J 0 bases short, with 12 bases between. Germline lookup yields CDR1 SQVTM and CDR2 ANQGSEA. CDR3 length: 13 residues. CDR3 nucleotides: TGCAGCGTGACGGTCGGGTCCTCCTACGAGCAGTACTTC. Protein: CSVTVGSSYEQYF.

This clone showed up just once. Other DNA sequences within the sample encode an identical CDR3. CDR3 loop: CASSSLAGGTYEQYF. CDR3 nucleotides: TGCGCCAGCAGCTCACTAGCGGGGGGGACCTACGAGCAGTACTTC. The rearrangement uses TRBV5-1 and TRBJ2-7; 13 bases are a match to TRBD2. J lost 2 bases, V lost 3 bases, and 2 bases had no gene match. Germline loops: CDR1 SGHRS, CDR2 YFSETQ. The CDR3 has 15 amino acids.

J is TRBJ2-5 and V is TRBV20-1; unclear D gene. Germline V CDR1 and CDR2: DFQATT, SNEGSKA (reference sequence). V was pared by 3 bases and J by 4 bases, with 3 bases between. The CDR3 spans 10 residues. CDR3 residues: CSASLETQYF. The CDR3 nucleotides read TGCAGTGCTAGTCTAGAGACCCAGTACTTC.

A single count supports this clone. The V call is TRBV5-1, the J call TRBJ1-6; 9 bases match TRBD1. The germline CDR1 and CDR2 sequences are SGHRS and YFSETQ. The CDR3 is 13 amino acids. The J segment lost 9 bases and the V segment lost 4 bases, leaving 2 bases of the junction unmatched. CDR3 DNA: TGCGCCAGCAGCAGGGACAGGGTTTCACCCCTCCACTTT. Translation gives CASSRDRVSPLHF.

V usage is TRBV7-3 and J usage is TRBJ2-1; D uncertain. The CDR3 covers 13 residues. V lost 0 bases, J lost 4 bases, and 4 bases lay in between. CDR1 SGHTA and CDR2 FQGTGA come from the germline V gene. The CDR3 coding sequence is TGTGCCAGCAGCTTAACCCTGTACAATGAGCAGTTCTTC. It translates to CASSLTLYNEQFF.

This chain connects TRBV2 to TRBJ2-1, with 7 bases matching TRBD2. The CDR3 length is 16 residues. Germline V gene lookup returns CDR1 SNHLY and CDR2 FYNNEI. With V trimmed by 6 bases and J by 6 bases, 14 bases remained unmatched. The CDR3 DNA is TGTGCCAGCAGCCTAGGAAGCGGGACCTCTAGCAATGAGCAGTTCTTC. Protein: CASSLGSGTSSNEQFF.

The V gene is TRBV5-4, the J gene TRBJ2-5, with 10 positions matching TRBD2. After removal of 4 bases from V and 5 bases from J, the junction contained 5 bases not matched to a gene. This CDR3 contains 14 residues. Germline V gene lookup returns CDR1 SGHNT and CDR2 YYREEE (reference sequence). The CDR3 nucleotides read TGTGCCAGCAGCCAGGGACTAGCGAGTGAGACCCAGTACTTC. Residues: CASSQGLASETQYF.

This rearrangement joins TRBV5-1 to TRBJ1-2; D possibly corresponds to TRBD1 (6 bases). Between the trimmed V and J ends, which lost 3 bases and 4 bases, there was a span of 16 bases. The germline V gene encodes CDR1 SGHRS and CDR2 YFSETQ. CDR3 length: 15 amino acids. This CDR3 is CASSSQDSRFYGYTF. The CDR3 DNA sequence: TGCGCCAGCAGCTCCCAGGACAGCCGTTTCTATGGCTACACCTTC.

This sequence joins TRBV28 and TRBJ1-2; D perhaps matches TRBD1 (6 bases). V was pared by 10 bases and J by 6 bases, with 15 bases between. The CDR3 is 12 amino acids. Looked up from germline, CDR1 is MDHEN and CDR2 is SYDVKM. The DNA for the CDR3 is TGTGCCATAAAAGGGGGGGCGGATGGCTACACCTTC. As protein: CAIKGGADGYTF.